This TCR beta chain was identified during a study of CD8+ T cells in alopecia areata. Overall study results and limits: During tofacitinib treatment, many expanded lesional clones remained in scalp and blood.

The treatment here: oral pan-JAK inhibitor, 5-10 mg twice daily. Those with alopecia areata gave lesional scalp punch biopsies and peripheral blood. Cell sorting on a FACSAria was used to separate CD4+ and CD8+ T cells from the PBMCs. This CDR3 has 12 residues. Germline V gene sequence: CDR1 SQVTM, CDR2 ANQGSEA. With 6 bases removed from V and 4 bases from J, the gap between germline ends came to 10 bases. Remarks on this clone: Its antigen is undetermined.

Reverse transcribed after extraction, RNA yielded cDNA as the sequencing template. Sequencing used immunoSEQ multiplex PCR; TCRdb keeps in-frame clones, though not all of them. The sample includes 150,000 to 200,000 clones, about 71% of them seen just once. V and J are TRBV29-1 and TRBJ2-1; no firm D call. The TCR comes from a human donor with alopecia areata. The sample consisted of CD4+ T cells sorted from blood, taken at week 4, from a patient treated with tofacitinib. The CDR3 coding sequence is TGCAGCGTCAAAGGGATATACAATGAGCAGTTCTTC. Translating gives CSVKGIYNEQFF.